The clone carrying this T cell receptor beta chain was seen only a few times. Its cognate antigen is unknown. The record originates from a study of T-cell reconstitution after alpha-beta-depleted transplantation in children. Study conclusions and caveats: It was newly produced T cells that mostly accounted for T-cell counts and diversity one year after transplant. There were reportedly several hundred expanded graft clones from which alpha-beta T cells came about two months after transplant. Surviving recipient T cells and intrathymic progenitors accounted for some patients' high TCRbeta diversity at day 60.

Germline lookup yields CDR1 MGHRA and CDR2 YSYEKL. The J segment lost 0 bases and the V segment lost 4 bases, leaving 9 bases of the junction unmatched. CDR3 length: 16 residues. TCRbeta library preparation incorporated unique molecular identifiers. TCRdb reanalysed the PCR reads using MiXCR and keeps one entry per CDR3 protein. The data hold about 250,000 distinct CDR3 sequences, with 24% observed a single time. This chain links TRBV4-1 with TRBJ2-7, with TRBD1 identical over 7 bases. The material sequenced was PBMCs, mostly from graft donor cells, taken 360 days after TCRalphabeta/CD19-depleted stem cell transplant. This clonotype was obtained from a female patient aged 2-10 years who had a stem cell transplant for congenital amegakaryocytic thrombocytopenia, so the T cells may come from the graft donor. CDR3 sequence reads: CASSRGGSPNSYEQYF. The CDR3 DNA is TGCGCCAGCAGCCGAGGGGGCAGCCCAAACTCCTACGAGCAGTACTTC.